Listed below are T cell receptor beta chains from one sample, sequenced in a study of cytomegalovirus exposure and HLA in healthy donors. Repertoires were generated with immunoSEQ multiplex PCR, while TCRdb's copy carries only in-frame clones and drops some. In the table there are around 180,000 clones, about 80% of which are singletons. Material for sequencing was PBMCs. The receptor set was obtained from a woman younger than 45 in good health and CMV-seropositive. Both conserved end residues are part of each CDR3. A D gene is named only where the DNA matches it firmly. Clone sizes are given selectively: once, few, many, or a class where the clone is expanded.

CDR3 protein: CASAGNSNQPQHF
CDR3 DNA: TGTGCCAGTGCCGGTAATAGCAATCAGCCCCAGCATTTT
clone size: once
V gene: TRBV19
D gene: -
J gene: TRBJ1-5

CDR3 protein: CAWGVRAGGEETQYF
CDR3 DNA: TGTGCCTGGGGGGTTCGGGCAGGGGGTGAAGAGACCCAGTACTTC
clone size: -
V gene: TRBV30
D gene: TRBD1
J gene: TRBJ2-5

CDR3 protein: CASTETSGTRYSYEQYF
CDR3 DNA: TGTGCCAGCACTGAGACTAGCGGGACCCGTTACTCCTACGAGCAGTACTTC
clone size: few
V gene: TRBV5-4
D gene: TRBD2
J gene: TRBJ2-7

CDR3 protein: CASSQVRNSGYNEQFF
CDR3 DNA: TGCGCCAGCAGCCAAGTAAGGAATAGCGGCTACAATGAGCAGTTCTTC
clone size: -
V gene: TRBV4-1
D gene: -
J gene: TRBJ2-1

CDR3 protein: CASSDSTEAFF
CDR3 DNA: TGTGCCAGCAGTGATAGCACTGAAGCTTTCTTT
clone size: -
V gene: TRBV6-1
D gene: -
J gene: TRBJ1-1

CDR3 protein: CAWSVRTGDSNQPQHF
CDR3 DNA: TGTGCCTGGAGTGTACGGACAGGCGATAGCAATCAGCCCCAGCATTTT
clone size: few
V gene: TRBV30
D gene: TRBD1
J gene: TRBJ1-5

CDR3 protein: CASKHSQGFNQPQHF
CDR3 DNA: TGTGCCAGCAAGCATTCCCAGGGGTTCAATCAGCCCCAGCATTTT
clone size: few
V gene: TRBV27
D gene: -
J gene: TRBJ1-5

CDR3 protein: CAWSAMGQQLFF
CDR3 DNA: TGTGCCTGGAGTGCAATGGGACAGCAACTGTTTTTT
clone size: -
V gene: TRBV30
D gene: TRBD1
J gene: TRBJ1-4

CDR3 protein: CASSLDHDQPQHF
CDR3 DNA: TGTGCCAGCAGCTTAGATCATGATCAGCCCCAGCATTTT
clone size: few
V gene: TRBV11-2
D gene: -
J gene: TRBJ1-5

CDR3 protein: CASSLGGRIDSNQPQHF
CDR3 DNA: TGTGCCAGCAGCTTAGGGGGGCGTATTGATAGCAATCAGCCCCAGCATTTT
clone size: -
V gene: TRBV7-6
D gene: -
J gene: TRBJ1-5

CDR3 protein: CASSLAGTLLNQPQHF
CDR3 DNA: TGTGCCAGCAGCTTAGCGGGCACTCTCCTCAATCAGCCCCAGCATTTT
clone size: few
V gene: TRBV7-2
D gene: -
J gene: TRBJ1-5

CDR3 protein: CASTVDRDYGYTF
CDR3 DNA: TGTGCCAGTACCGTGGACAGGGACTATGGCTACACCTTC
clone size: once
V gene: TRBV19
D gene: TRBD1
J gene: TRBJ1-2

CDR3 protein: CAWSAPGVGEQYF
CDR3 DNA: TGTGCCTGGAGTGCACCGGGAGTAGGCGAGCAGTACTTC
clone size: -
V gene: TRBV30
D gene: -
J gene: TRBJ2-7

CDR3 protein: CASRQGSGNTIYF
CDR3 DNA: TGTGCCAGCAGACAGGGCTCAGGAAACACCATATATTTT
clone size: -
V gene: TRBV5-4
D gene: -
J gene: TRBJ1-3

CDR3 protein: CASSPEELSSGNTIYF
CDR3 DNA: TGTGCCAGCAGCCCAGAGGAACTTTCTTCTGGAAACACCATATATTTT
clone size: -
V gene: TRBV21-1
D gene: -
J gene: TRBJ1-3

CDR3 protein: CASSTTAGVNSYEQYF
CDR3 DNA: TGCGCCAGCAGCACCACTGCGGGAGTTAACTCCTACGAGCAGTACTTC
clone size: -
V gene: TRBV4-3
D gene: TRBD2
J gene: TRBJ2-7

CDR3 protein: CASSLGQNNQPQHF
CDR3 DNA: TGTGCCAGCAGCTTGGGGCAGAACAATCAGCCCCAGCATTTT
clone size: -
V gene: TRBV7-2
D gene: -
J gene: TRBJ1-5

CDR3 protein: CASSDPRQGGGPEAFF
CDR3 DNA: TGTGCCAGCAGTGATCCGCGACAGGGGGGGGGACCTGAAGCTTTCTTT
clone size: -
V gene: TRBV25-1
D gene: TRBD1
J gene: TRBJ1-1

CDR3 protein: CASSGANYGYTF
CDR3 DNA: TGTGCCAGCAGCGGAGCTAACTATGGCTACACCTTC
clone size: -
V gene: TRBV9
D gene: -
J gene: TRBJ1-2

CDR3 protein: CASSLNHRDRGHQETQYF
CDR3 DNA: TGTGCCAGCAGCCTAAATCACCGGGACAGGGGGCATCAAGAGACCCAGTACTTC
clone size: -
V gene: TRBV7-8
D gene: TRBD1
J gene: TRBJ2-5

CDR3 protein: CASSPWTGPGTQYF
CDR3 DNA: TGTGCCAGCAGTCCCTGGACAGGACCAGGGACCCAGTACTTC
clone size: -
V gene: TRBV25-1
D gene: TRBD1
J gene: TRBJ2-5

CDR3 protein: CASSFPREAAETQYF
CDR3 DNA: TGTGCCAGCAGTTTTCCCAGGGAGGCAGCAGAGACCCAGTACTTC
clone size: -
V gene: TRBV28
D gene: -
J gene: TRBJ2-5

CDR3 protein: CASSQVPGTGPSGANVLTF
CDR3 DNA: TGCGCCAGCAGCCAAGTCCCCGGGACAGGGCCTTCTGGGGCCAACGTCCTGACTTTC
clone size: -
V gene: TRBV4-1
D gene: TRBD1
J gene: TRBJ2-6

CDR3 protein: CAWSVGLRNTEAFF
CDR3 DNA: TGTGCCTGGAGTGTGGGACTGAGGAACACTGAAGCTTTCTTT
clone size: -
V gene: TRBV30
D gene: -
J gene: TRBJ1-1

CDR3 protein: CASRLAGAPQDTQYF
CDR3 DNA: TGCGCCAGCAGGCTAGCGGGGGCCCCACAGGATACGCAGTATTTT
clone size: -
V gene: TRBV5-1
D gene: TRBD2
J gene: TRBJ2-3

CDR3 protein: CASSFRVDSNQPQHF
CDR3 DNA: TGCGCCAGCAGTTTTCGGGTTGACAGCAATCAGCCCCAGCATTTT
clone size: -
V gene: TRBV4-1
D gene: -
J gene: TRBJ1-5

CDR3 protein: CASSLLARARSYTGELFF
CDR3 DNA: TGTGCCAGCAGTTTACTAGCTAGGGCTCGATCTTACACCGGGGAGCTGTTTTTT
clone size: -
V gene: TRBV27
D gene: -
J gene: TRBJ2-2

CDR3 protein: CASSLRPAGDTGELFF
CDR3 DNA: TGTGCCAGCAGCTTGCGTCCAGCGGGAGACACCGGGGAGCTGTTTTTT
clone size: few
V gene: TRBV5-5
D gene: TRBD2
J gene: TRBJ2-2

CDR3 protein: CAISQGTASTDTQYF
CDR3 DNA: TGTGCCATCAGCCAGGGGACAGCCAGCACAGATACGCAGTATTTT
clone size: once
V gene: TRBV10-3
D gene: TRBD1
J gene: TRBJ2-3

CDR3 protein: CASSLEVGDSYEQYF
CDR3 DNA: TGCGCCAGCAGCTTGGAGGTCGGGGACTCCTACGAGCAGTACTTC
clone size: -
V gene: TRBV5-1
D gene: -
J gene: TRBJ2-7

CDR3 protein: CASSWTSDTDTQYF
CDR3 DNA: TGTGCCAGCAGTTGGACTAGCGACACAGATACGCAGTATTTT
clone size: -
V gene: TRBV28
D gene: TRBD2
J gene: TRBJ2-3

CDR3 protein: CASSTPREEGRNQPQHF
CDR3 DNA: TGTGCCAGCAGTACACCTCGCGAGGAGGGGCGGAATCAGCCCCAGCATTTT
clone size: -
V gene: TRBV28
D gene: -
J gene: TRBJ1-5

CDR3 protein: CSVAKDKKNIQYF
CDR3 DNA: TGCAGCGTTGCAAAGGACAAGAAAAACATTCAGTACTTC
clone size: -
V gene: TRBV29-1
D gene: -
J gene: TRBJ2-4

CDR3 protein: CATTTGTINSGANVLTF
CDR3 DNA: TGTGCCACAACGACAGGGACCATCAACTCTGGGGCCAACGTCCTGACTTTC
clone size: few
V gene: TRBV30
D gene: TRBD1
J gene: TRBJ2-6

CDR3 protein: CAWSVSPGRYEQYF
CDR3 DNA: TGTGCCTGGAGTGTAAGTCCAGGTCGCTACGAGCAGTACTTC
clone size: -
V gene: TRBV30
D gene: -
J gene: TRBJ2-7

CDR3 protein: CARSVEQGQGPQRANEKLFF
CDR3 DNA: TGTGCCAGAAGCGTCGAACAAGGACAGGGGCCGCAGCGGGCTAATGAAAAACTGTTTTTT
clone size: -
V gene: TRBV7-5
D gene: -
J gene: TRBJ1-4

CDR3 protein: CASSPLLAYTGELFF
CDR3 DNA: TGTGCCAGCAGCCCTCTTTTAGCGTACACCGGGGAGCTGTTTTTT
clone size: -
V gene: TRBV11-2
D gene: -
J gene: TRBJ2-2

CDR3 protein: CASSESPGRQSYTYEQYF
CDR3 DNA: TGTGCCAGCAGTGAATCGCCTGGACGACAGTCCTACACTTACGAGCAGTACTTC
clone size: -
V gene: TRBV2
D gene: -
J gene: TRBJ2-7

CDR3 protein: CASSFVQTNEQFF
CDR3 DNA: TGTGCCAGCAGCTTTGTACAGACCAATGAGCAGTTCTTC
clone size: -
V gene: TRBV7-8
D gene: -
J gene: TRBJ2-1

CDR3 protein: CASSLAVGALGGEQFF
CDR3 DNA: TGCGCCAGCAGCTTGGCCGTCGGAGCCTTAGGGGGTGAGCAGTTCTTC
clone size: -
V gene: TRBV5-1
D gene: -
J gene: TRBJ2-1

CDR3 protein: CSVHLSSGNTIYF
CDR3 DNA: TGCAGCGTTCATCTGAGCTCTGGAAACACCATATATTTT
clone size: -
V gene: TRBV29-1
D gene: -
J gene: TRBJ1-3

CDR3 protein: CASSMPGTGGRTPSEQYF
CDR3 DNA: TGTGCCAGCAGCATGCCGGGGACAGGGGGCCGAACCCCCAGCGAGCAGTACTTC
clone size: -
V gene: TRBV21-1
D gene: -
J gene: TRBJ2-7

CDR3 protein: CASSASSGSYNEQFF
CDR3 DNA: TGTGCCAGCAGTGCTTCAAGCGGATCCTACAATGAGCAGTTCTTC
clone size: -
V gene: TRBV6-1
D gene: -
J gene: TRBJ2-1

CDR3 protein: CASSLGGTGKRTQYF
CDR3 DNA: TGTGCCAGCAGTCTGGGTGGGACAGGGAAGCGTACGCAGTATTTT
clone size: -
V gene: TRBV28
D gene: TRBD1
J gene: TRBJ2-3

CDR3 protein: CASRRGLASEQYF
CDR3 DNA: TGTGCCAGCAGACGAGGACTAGCGAGCGAGCAGTACTTC
clone size: -
V gene: TRBV2
D gene: TRBD2
J gene: TRBJ2-7

CDR3 protein: CASSWRERQETQYF
CDR3 DNA: TGTGCCAGCAGCTGGCGGGAGAGACAAGAGACCCAGTACTTC
clone size: -
V gene: TRBV9
D gene: TRBD2
J gene: TRBJ2-5

CDR3 protein: CASSSGRGDGYTF
CDR3 DNA: TGTGCCAGCAGCTCCGGCAGGGGGGATGGCTACACCTTC
clone size: few
V gene: TRBV9
D gene: TRBD1
J gene: TRBJ1-2

CDR3 protein: CASSLGQGSGYTF
CDR3 DNA: TGTGCCAGCAGCTTAGGACAGGGCTCCGGCTACACCTTC
clone size: -
V gene: TRBV13
D gene: -
J gene: TRBJ1-2

CDR3 protein: CASSGTLGGETQYF
CDR3 DNA: TGTGCCAGCAGTGGAACTCTTGGAGGAGAGACCCAGTACTTC
clone size: -
V gene: TRBV6-1
D gene: -
J gene: TRBJ2-5

CDR3 protein: CASSSRNSAGEGGTDTQYF
CDR3 DNA: TGTGCCAGCAGCTCCAGGAATTCAGCGGGAGAGGGAGGCACAGATACGCAGTATTTT
clone size: -
V gene: TRBV5-8
D gene: TRBD2
J gene: TRBJ2-3

CDR3 protein: CASSPSRGTDTQYF
CDR3 DNA: TGTGCCAGCTCACCATCGCGAGGGACAGATACGCAGTATTTT
clone size: -
V gene: TRBV18
D gene: -
J gene: TRBJ2-3

CDR3 protein: CASSQVYPGLGAYEQYF
CDR3 DNA: TGCGCCAGCAGCCAAGTTTATCCCGGTCTAGGGGCCTACGAGCAGTACTTC
clone size: once
V gene: TRBV4-3
D gene: -
J gene: TRBJ2-7

CDR3 protein: CAGARSNLANYGYTF
CDR3 DNA: TGTGCCGGGGCCCGGTCGAACCTGGCTAACTATGGCTACACCTTC
clone size: -
V gene: TRBV2
D gene: -
J gene: TRBJ1-2